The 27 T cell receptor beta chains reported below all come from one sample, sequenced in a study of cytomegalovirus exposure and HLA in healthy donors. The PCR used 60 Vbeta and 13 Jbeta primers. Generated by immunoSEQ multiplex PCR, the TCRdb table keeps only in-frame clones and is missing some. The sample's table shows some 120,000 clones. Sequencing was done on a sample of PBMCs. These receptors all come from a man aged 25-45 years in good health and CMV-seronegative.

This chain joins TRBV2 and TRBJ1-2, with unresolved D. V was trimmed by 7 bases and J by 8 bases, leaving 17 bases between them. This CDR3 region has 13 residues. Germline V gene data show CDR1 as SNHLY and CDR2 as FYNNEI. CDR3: CASTYDTLQGYTF. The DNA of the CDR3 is TGTGCCAGCACCTACGACACGTTACAGGGCTACACCTTC.

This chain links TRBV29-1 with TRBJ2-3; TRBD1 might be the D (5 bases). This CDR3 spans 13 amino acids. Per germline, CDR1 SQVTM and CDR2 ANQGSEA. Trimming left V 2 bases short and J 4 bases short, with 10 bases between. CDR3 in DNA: TGCAGCGTTGAAATGCTAGGGGCAGATACGCAGTATTTT. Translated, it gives CSVEMLGADTQYF.

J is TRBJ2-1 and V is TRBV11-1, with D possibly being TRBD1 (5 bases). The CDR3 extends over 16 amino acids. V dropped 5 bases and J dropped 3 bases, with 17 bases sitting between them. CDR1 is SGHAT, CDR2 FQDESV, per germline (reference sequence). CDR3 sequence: CASSPPGRRGYNEQFF. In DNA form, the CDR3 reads TGTGCCAGCAGCCCACCCGGTCGAAGGGGCTACAATGAGCAGTTCTTC.

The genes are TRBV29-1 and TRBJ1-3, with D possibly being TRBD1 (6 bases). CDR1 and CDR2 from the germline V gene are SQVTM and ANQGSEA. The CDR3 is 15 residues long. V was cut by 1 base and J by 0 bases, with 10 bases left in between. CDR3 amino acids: CSVEGRQVSGNTIYF. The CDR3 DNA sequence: TGCAGCGTTGAAGGCCGACAGGTCTCTGGAAACACCATATATTTT.

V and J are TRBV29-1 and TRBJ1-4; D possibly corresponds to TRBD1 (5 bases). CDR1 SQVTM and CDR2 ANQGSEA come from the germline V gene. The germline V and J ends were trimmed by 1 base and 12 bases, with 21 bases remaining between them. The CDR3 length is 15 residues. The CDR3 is CSVEADDSPIGELFF. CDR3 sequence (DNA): TGCAGCGTTGAAGCCGACGACAGCCCTATAGGGGAACTGTTTTTT.

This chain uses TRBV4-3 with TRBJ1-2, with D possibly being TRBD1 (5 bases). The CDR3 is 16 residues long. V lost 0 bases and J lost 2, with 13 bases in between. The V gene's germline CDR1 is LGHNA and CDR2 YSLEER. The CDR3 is CASSQDLRALNYGYTF. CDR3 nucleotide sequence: TGCGCCAGCAGCCAAGATCTCAGGGCTTTGAACTATGGCTACACCTTC.

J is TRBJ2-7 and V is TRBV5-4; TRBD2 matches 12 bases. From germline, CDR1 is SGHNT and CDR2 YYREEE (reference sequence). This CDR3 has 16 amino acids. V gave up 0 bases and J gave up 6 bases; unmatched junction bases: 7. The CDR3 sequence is CASSLGLAGVVPEQYF. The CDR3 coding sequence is TGTGCCAGCAGCTTGGGACTAGCGGGAGTAGTTCCCGAGCAGTACTTC.

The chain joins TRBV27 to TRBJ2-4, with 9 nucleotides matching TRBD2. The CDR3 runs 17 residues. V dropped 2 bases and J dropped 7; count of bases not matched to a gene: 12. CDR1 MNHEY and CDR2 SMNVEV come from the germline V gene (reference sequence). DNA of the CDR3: TGTGCCAGCAGTTTAGGGGGCTGGCGGGAGGGCCATAACATTCAGTACTTC. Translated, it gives CASSLGGWREGHNIQYF.

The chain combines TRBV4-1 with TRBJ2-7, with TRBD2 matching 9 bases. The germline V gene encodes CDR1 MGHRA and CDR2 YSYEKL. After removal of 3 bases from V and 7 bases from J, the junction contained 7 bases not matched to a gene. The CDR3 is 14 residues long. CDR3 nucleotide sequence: TGCGCCAGCAGCCAGGGACTAGCTCTTTGGGAGCAGTACTTC. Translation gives CASSQGLALWEQYF.

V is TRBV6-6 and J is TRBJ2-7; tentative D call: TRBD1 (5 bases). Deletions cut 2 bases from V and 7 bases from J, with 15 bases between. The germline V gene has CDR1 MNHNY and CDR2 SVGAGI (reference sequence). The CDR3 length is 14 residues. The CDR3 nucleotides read TGTGCCAGCAGTTACCTGGACATCACGGGTGAGCAGTACTTC. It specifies CASSYLDITGEQYF.

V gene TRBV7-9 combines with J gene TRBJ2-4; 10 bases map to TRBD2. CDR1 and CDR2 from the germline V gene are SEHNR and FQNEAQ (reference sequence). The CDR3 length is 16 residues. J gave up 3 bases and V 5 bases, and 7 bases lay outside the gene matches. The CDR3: CASSASGSYGKNIQYF. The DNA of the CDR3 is TGTGCCAGCAGCGCTAGCGGGAGCTATGGCAAAAACATTCAGTACTTC.

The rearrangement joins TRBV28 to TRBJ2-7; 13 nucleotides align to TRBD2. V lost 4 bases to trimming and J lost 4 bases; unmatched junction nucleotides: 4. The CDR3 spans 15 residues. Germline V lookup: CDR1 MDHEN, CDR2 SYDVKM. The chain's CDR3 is CASSWGLAGKYEQYF. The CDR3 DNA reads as TGTGCCAGCAGTTGGGGACTAGCGGGAAAGTACGAGCAGTACTTC.

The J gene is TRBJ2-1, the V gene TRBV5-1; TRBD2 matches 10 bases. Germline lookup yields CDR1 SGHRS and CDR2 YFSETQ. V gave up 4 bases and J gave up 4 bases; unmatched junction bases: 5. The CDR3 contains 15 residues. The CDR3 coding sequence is TGCGCCAGCAGCGTTAGCGGGAGGCGTTACAATGAGCAGTTCTTC. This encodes CASSVSGRRYNEQFF.

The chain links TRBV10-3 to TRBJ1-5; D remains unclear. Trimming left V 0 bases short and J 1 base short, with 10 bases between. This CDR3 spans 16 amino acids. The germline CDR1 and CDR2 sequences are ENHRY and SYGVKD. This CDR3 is CAISESRFTSNQPQHF. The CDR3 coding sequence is TGTGCCATCAGTGAGTCCAGGTTCACGAGCAATCAGCCCCAGCATTTT.

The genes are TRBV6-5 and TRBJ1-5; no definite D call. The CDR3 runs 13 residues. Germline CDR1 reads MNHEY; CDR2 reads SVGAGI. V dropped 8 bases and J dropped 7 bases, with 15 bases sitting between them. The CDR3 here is CASGTGSFQPQHF. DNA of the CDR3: TGTGCCAGCGGAACGGGTTCGTTCCAGCCCCAGCATTTT.

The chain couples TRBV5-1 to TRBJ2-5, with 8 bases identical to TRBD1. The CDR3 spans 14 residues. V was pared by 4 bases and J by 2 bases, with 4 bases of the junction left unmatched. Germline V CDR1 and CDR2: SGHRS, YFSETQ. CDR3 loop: CASSRGQGQETQYF. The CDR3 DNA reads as TGCGCCAGCAGCAGAGGACAGGGTCAAGAGACCCAGTACTTC. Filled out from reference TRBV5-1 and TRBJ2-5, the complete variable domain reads KAGVTQTPRYLIKTRGQQVTLSCSPISGHRSVSWYQQTPGQGLQFLFEYFSETQRNKGNFPGRFSGRQFSNSRSEMNVSTLELGDSALYLCASSRGQGQETQYFGPGTRLLVL.

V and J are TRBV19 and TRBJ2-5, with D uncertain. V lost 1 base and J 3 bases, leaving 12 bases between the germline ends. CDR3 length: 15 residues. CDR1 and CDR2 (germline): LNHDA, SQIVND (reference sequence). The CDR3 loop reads CASSIVWAEEETQYF. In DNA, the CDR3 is TGTGCCAGTAGTATAGTCTGGGCAGAAGAAGAGACCCAGTACTTC.

CDR3 nucleotides: TGTGCCAGCAGCTTGGGAGGGGGGGGTTCGTACTTC. Translated, it gives CASSLGGGGSYF. This rearrangement joins TRBV5-6 to TRBJ2-7; a possible D gene is TRBD2 (7 bases). The CDR3 contains 12 residues. The germline gives CDR1 SGHDT, CDR2 YYEEEE. Trimming took off 0 bases at V and 12 bases at J, with 13 bases between the two ends.

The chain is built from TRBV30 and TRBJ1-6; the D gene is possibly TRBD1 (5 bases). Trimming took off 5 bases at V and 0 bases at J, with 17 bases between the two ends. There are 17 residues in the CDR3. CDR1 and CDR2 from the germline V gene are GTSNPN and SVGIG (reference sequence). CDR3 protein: CAWAQNRGSSYNSPLHF. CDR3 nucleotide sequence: TGTGCCTGGGCACAGAATAGGGGTAGCTCCTATAATTCACCCCTCCACTTT.

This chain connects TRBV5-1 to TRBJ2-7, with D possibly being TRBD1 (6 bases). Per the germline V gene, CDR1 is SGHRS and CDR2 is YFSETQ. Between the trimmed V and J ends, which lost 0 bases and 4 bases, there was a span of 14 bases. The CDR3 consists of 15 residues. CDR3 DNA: TGCGCCAGCAGCTTGGTGGGCCAGGGACAATACGAGCAGTACTTC. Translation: CASSLVGQGQYEQYF.

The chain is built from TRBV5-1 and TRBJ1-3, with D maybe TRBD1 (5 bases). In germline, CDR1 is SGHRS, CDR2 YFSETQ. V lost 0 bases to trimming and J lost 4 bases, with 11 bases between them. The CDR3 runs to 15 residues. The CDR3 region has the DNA TGCGCCAGCAGCTTGGGGGTCGCAGGGGGAAACACCATATATTTT. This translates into CASSLGVAGGNTIYF.

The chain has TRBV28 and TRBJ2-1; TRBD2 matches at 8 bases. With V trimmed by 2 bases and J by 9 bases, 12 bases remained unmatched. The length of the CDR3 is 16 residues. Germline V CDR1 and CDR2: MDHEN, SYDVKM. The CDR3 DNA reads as TGTGCCAGCAGTTTAAGTCCGGGACTAGATTTCGGTGAGCAGTTCTTC. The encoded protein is CASSLSPGLDFGEQFF.

DNA of the CDR3: TGCGCCAGCAGCCTTGGGACTAGCGCAGATACGCAGTATTTT. It yields the protein CASSLGTSADTQYF. V is TRBV5-1 and J is TRBJ2-3; 10 bases are shared with TRBD2. The germline V gene has CDR1 SGHRS and CDR2 YFSETQ. The CDR3 runs to 14 residues. With V trimmed by 4 bases and J by 4 bases, 3 bases remained unmatched. The complete variable domain, with remaining parts taken from reference TRBV5-1 and TRBJ2-3, reads KAGVTQTPRYLIKTRGQQVTLSCSPISGHRSVSWYQQTPGQGLQFLFEYFSETQRNKGNFPGRFSGRQFSNSRSEMNVSTLELGDSALYLCASSLGTSADTQYFGPGTRLTVL.

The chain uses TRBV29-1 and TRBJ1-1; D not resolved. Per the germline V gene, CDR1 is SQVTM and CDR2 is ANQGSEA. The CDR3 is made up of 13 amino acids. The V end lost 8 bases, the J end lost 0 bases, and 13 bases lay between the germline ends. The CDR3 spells CSSSQVMNTEAFF. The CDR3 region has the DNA TGCAGCTCGAGCCAGGTGATGAACACTGAAGCTTTCTTT.

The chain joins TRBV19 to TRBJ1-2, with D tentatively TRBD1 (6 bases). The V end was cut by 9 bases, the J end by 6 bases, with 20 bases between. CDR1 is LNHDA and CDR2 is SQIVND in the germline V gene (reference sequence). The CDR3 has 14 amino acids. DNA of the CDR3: TGTGCCAGCAATCCCCAAGGGGGTGGGGATGGCTACACCTTC. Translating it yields CASNPQGGGDGYTF.

For the CDR3, the DNA is TGTGCCAGCAGGACCCCGGGGGTTTATCAGCCCCAGCATTTT. Its protein product is CASRTPGVYQPQHF. The chain couples TRBV2 to TRBJ1-5; D is perhaps TRBD1 (5 bases). Trimming cost V 6 bases and J 5 bases, with 14 bases left between them. This CDR3 spans 14 amino acids. From germline, CDR1 is SNHLY and CDR2 FYNNEI.

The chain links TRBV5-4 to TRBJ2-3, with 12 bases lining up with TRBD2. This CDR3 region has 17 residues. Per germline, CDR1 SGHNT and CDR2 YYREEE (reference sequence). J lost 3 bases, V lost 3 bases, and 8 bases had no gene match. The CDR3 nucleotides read TGTGCCAGCAGCTCCGAATCGACTAGCGGGAGAACAGATACGCAGTATTTT. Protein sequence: CASSSESTSGRTDTQYF.